This TCR beta chain stems from a study of blood T cell repertoires in COVID-19. Sequencing was performed with immunoSEQ multiplex PCR; in TCRdb, only in-frame clones are kept and a portion is missing. In the table there are about 62,000 clones, roughly 85% of which are singletons. This CDR3 is 13 amino acids long. CDR1 and CDR2 (germline): MNHEY, SVGAGI. Unmatched junction bases numbered 8, after V lost 6 bases and J lost 7 bases. The TCR sequence derives from a woman aged 80 or older with acute or convalescent COVID-19. J is TRBJ2-5 and V is TRBV6-5; 7 bases align to TRBD1. The sample was peripheral blood. This CDR3 is CASSTTQGVTQYF. CDR3 nucleotide sequence: TGTGCCAGCAGCACGACCCAGGGGGTGACCCAGTACTTC.